One and the same sample provided the 30 T cell receptor beta chains below, sequenced in a study of shared clonotypes between healthy human individuals. Repertoires were generated with immunoSEQ multiplex PCR, while TCRdb's copy carries only in-frame clones and drops some. The data hold approximately 1.4 million clones, with approximately 98% observed a single time. The sequenced sample consisted of naive CD4+ T cells sorted from blood. The subset denotes: CD45RA+ positively selected. These TCRs come from a man between 25 and 39 years old in good health.

The V and J genes are TRBV5-4 and TRBJ2-6; the match to TRBD1 covers 9 bases. This CDR3 is built from 18 residues. Per the germline V gene, CDR1 is SGHNT and CDR2 is YYREEE (reference sequence). Trimming removed 4 bases from V and 0 bases from J; junction bases left unmatched: 8. CDR3 nucleotide sequence: TGTGCCAGCAGCCCGGGGACAGGGCGAAGCTCTGGGGCCAACGTCCTGACTTTC. Amino acids: CASSPGTGRSSGANVLTF.

Details on this clone: The same CDR3 is also encoded by other DNA sequences in this sample. This chain joins TRBV5-1 and TRBJ1-5; 7 positions match TRBD1. The CDR3 covers 15 residues. Germline trimming cut 0 bases from V and 2 bases from J; bases unmatched to any gene: 2. Germline CDR1 SGHRS, CDR2 YFSETQ. CDR3 region: CASSLEGQGNQPQHF. CDR3 bases: TGCGCCAGCAGCTTGGAAGGACAGGGCAATCAGCCCCAGCATTTT.

The genes are TRBV7-8 and TRBJ1-1, with D hard to call. The V end lost 1 base, the J end lost 6 bases, and 9 bases lay between the germline ends. Germline V lookup: CDR1 SGHVS, CDR2 FQNEAQ. There are 13 residues in the CDR3. Written as DNA, the CDR3 is TGTGCCAGCAGCTTAGTATTCTGGGCTGAAGCTTTCTTT. This gives the protein CASSLVFWAEAFF. Looking up the rest from reference TRBV7-8 and TRBJ1-1 gives the full variable domain: GAGVSQSPRYKVAKRGQDVALRCDPISGHVSLFWYQQALGQGPEFLTYFQNEAQLDKSGLPSDRFFAERPEGSVSTLKIQRTQQEDSAVYLCASSLVFWAEAFFGQGTRLTVV.

The chain combines TRBV28 with TRBJ2-1, with a weak D call TRBD2 (5 bases). With 7 bases removed from V and 9 bases from J, the gap between germline ends came to 16 bases. The CDR3 contains 13 residues. Germline V CDR1 and CDR2: MDHEN, SYDVKM. DNA for the CDR3: TGTGCCAGCACCCCCGGGGTGGGCGGTGAGCAGTTCTTC. Its translation is CASTPGVGGEQFF.

The rearrangement joins TRBV7-8 to TRBJ2-5; D is undetermined. Trimming pared 0 bases from V and 4 bases from J, leaving 12 bases between. The CDR3 runs to 15 residues. CDR1 SGHVS and CDR2 FQNEAQ come from the germline V gene. DNA for the CDR3: TGTGCCAGCAGCTTAGCGCTGTCGGGCCCAGAGACCCAGTACTTC. It codes for CASSLALSGPETQYF.

Concerning this clone itself: Distinct nucleotide sequences in the sample also encode this CDR3. The chain couples TRBV28 to TRBJ1-1; TRBD1 might be the D (6 bases). The CDR3 is 10 residues long. Germline lookup yields CDR1 MDHEN and CDR2 SYDVKM. The V and J ends lost 6 bases and 8 bases respectively, with 7 bases between them. DNA of the CDR3: TGTGCCAGCAGGGGGACAGAAGCTTTCTTT. Encoded protein: CASRGTEAFF.

The rearrangement uses TRBV6-1 and TRBJ2-1; D not certain. The CDR3 is 16 residues long. Germline CDR1 is MNHNS and CDR2 is SASEGT. V dropped 2 bases and J dropped 9 bases, with 20 bases sitting between them. CDR3 residues: CASSESWRGNWREQFF. In DNA form, the CDR3 reads TGTGCCAGCAGTGAATCATGGAGAGGCAATTGGCGTGAGCAGTTCTTC.

The rearrangement joins TRBV6-1 to TRBJ2-7; no firm D call. Trimming took 6 bases from V and 1 from J, leaving 10 bases between them. The CDR3 loop spans 13 amino acids. Germline V CDR1 and CDR2: MNHNS, SASEGT. CDR3 loop: CASSLTVSYEQYF. The CDR3, as DNA: TGTGCCAGCAGCCTGACTGTGTCCTACGAGCAGTACTTC.

The CDR3 sequence: CASSPGDRGLTDTQYF. Written as DNA, the CDR3 is TGTGCCAGCAGCCCGGGGGACCGCGGGTTAACAGATACGCAGTATTTT. This rearrangement joins TRBV11-1 to TRBJ2-3; D is possibly TRBD2 (6 bases). CDR3 length equals 16 residues. Germline CDR1 reads SGHAT; CDR2 reads FQDESV (reference sequence). V lost 5 bases to trimming and J lost 3 bases, with 18 bases between them.

The chain links TRBV10-1 to TRBJ2-7, with 11 bases identical to TRBD2. The CDR3 consists of 15 residues. From germline, CDR1 is WNHNN and CDR2 SYGVQD (reference sequence). J gave up 6 bases and V 4 bases, and 8 bases lay outside the gene matches. The CDR3 reads CASSALAGGFAEQYF. The CDR3 nucleotides are TGCGCCAGCAGTGCTCTAGCGGGAGGTTTTGCCGAGCAGTACTTC.

The DNA for the CDR3 is TGTGCCAGCAGCCCTCTTACGGGACAGAACGCAGATACGCAGTATTTT. Encoded protein: CASSPLTGQNADTQYF. The chain is built from TRBV5-4 and TRBJ2-3, with 7 bases lining up with TRBD1. V trimming: 4 bases; J trimming: 4 bases; junction bases outside the gene matches: 12. Germline CDR1 is SGHNT and CDR2 is YYREEE (reference sequence). The CDR3 is made up of 16 amino acids.

V gene TRBV7-3 combines with J gene TRBJ2-1; no definite D call. Germline CDR1 and CDR2: SGHTA and FQGTGA. Trimming left V 1 base short and J 8 bases short, with 9 bases between. There are 13 residues in the CDR3. CDR3 in DNA: TGTGCCAGCAGCTTAAGGCTGCCGGATGAGCAGTTCTTC. It is translated as CASSLRLPDEQFF.

The gene calls are TRBV5-1 and TRBJ2-7; TRBD1 matches at 11 bases. The junction had 7 bases not matched to a gene; V was cut back by 4 bases and J by 4 bases. Germline V CDR1 and CDR2: SGHRS, YFSETQ. The CDR3 is 15 residues long. The CDR3 DNA follows: TGCGCCAGCAGCCCATGGACAGGGGGCAGGTACGAGCAGTACTTC. Translation gives CASSPWTGGRYEQYF.

The J gene is TRBJ1-2, the V gene TRBV6-6; D is undetermined. Germline V lookup: CDR1 MNHNY, CDR2 SVGAGI (reference sequence). The ends were cut back, 0 bases at V and 7 bases at J, with 12 bases in the middle. The CDR3 length is 14 residues. CDR3 in amino acids: CASSYSGREGGYTF. The CDR3 DNA reads TGTGCCAGCAGTTACTCAGGAAGGGAGGGTGGCTACACCTTC.

V gene TRBV5-1 combines with J gene TRBJ2-1; D unresolved. With 1 base removed from V and 5 bases from J, the gap between germline ends came to 7 bases. This CDR3 contains 13 residues. CDR1 SGHRS and CDR2 YFSETQ come from the germline V gene. The CDR3 protein is CASSLSIDNEQFF. CDR3 coding DNA: TGCGCCAGCAGCTTGAGCATCGACAATGAGCAGTTCTTC.

The rearrangement joins TRBV29-1 to TRBJ2-5, with a weak D call TRBD1 (7 bases). Germline V gene sequence: CDR1 SQVTM, CDR2 ANQGSEA. The V gene lost 5 bases and the J gene lost 2 bases, with 15 bases spanning the gap. CDR3 length: 14 amino acids. Here the CDR3 DNA reads TGCAGCGTTACCCCAGGGGGGATTCAAGAGACCCAGTACTTC. This sequence encodes CSVTPGGIQETQYF.

The chain has TRBV6-1 and TRBJ2-7; D tentatively fits TRBD1 or TRBD2 (6 bases each). The CDR3 runs to 14 residues. Germline V gene lookup returns CDR1 MNHNS and CDR2 SASEGT. Trimming took 6 bases from V and 2 from J, leaving 14 bases between them. DNA for the CDR3: TGTGCCAGCAGGGAGGGACATTTCGCCTACGAGCAGTACTTC. As protein: CASREGHFAYEQYF.

Points on this clone: This could be a read error, since a much larger clone is one nucleotide away. The rearrangement links TRBV6-4 to TRBJ1-5, with D unresolved. Trimming took 2 bases from V and 5 from J, leaving 4 bases between them. The germline gives CDR1 MRHNA, CDR2 SNTAGT. CDR3 length: 12 amino acids. CDR3 amino acids: CASSDVYQPQHF. The CDR3 DNA is TGTGCCAGCAGTGACGTGTATCAGCCCCAGCATTTT.

The chain links TRBV15 to TRBJ2-5, with D perhaps matching TRBD1 (6 bases). The V gene's germline CDR1 is LNHNV and CDR2 YYDKDF (reference sequence). This CDR3 spans 14 amino acids. With 3 bases removed from V and 1 base from J, the gap between germline ends came to 9 bases. This CDR3 reads CATSRGQIQETQYF. The CDR3 DNA sequence: TGTGCCACCAGCAGGGGACAAATCCAAGAGACCCAGTACTTC.

J is TRBJ2-1 and V is TRBV4-3; 10 nucleotides line up with TRBD2. With V trimmed by 1 base and J by 10 bases, 7 bases remained unmatched. The CDR3 loop spans 15 amino acids. The V gene's germline CDR1 is LGHNA and CDR2 YSLEER. The CDR3 sequence is CASSQAQLAGGEQFF. CDR3 in DNA: TGCGCCAGCAGCCAAGCCCAATTAGCGGGAGGAGAGCAGTTCTTC.

Remarks on this clone: The sample contains more than one DNA sequence encoding this CDR3. This chain links TRBV28 with TRBJ2-7; D is uncertain. The CDR3 totals 12 residues. V was cut by 5 bases and J by 2 bases, with 7 bases left in between. Germline V gene data show CDR1 as MDHEN and CDR2 as SYDVKM. CDR3 residues: CASSLGTYEQYF. CDR3 DNA: TGTGCCAGCAGTCTTGGTACCTACGAGCAGTACTTC. Looking up the rest from reference TRBV28 and TRBJ2-7 gives the full variable domain: DVKVTQSSRYLVKRTGEKVFLECVQDMDHENMFWYRQDPGLGLRLIYFSYDVKMKEKGDIPEGYSVSREKKERFSLILESASTNQTSMYLCASSLGTYEQYFGPGTRLTVT.

The rearrangement links TRBV6-1 to TRBJ1-5; a possible D gene is TRBD1 (5 bases). Trimming cost V 3 bases and J 7 bases, with 16 bases left between them. Germline CDR1 is MNHNS and CDR2 is SASEGT. The CDR3 sequence is 15 residues long. CDR3 bases: TGTGCCAGCAGTGACCGGATGGGACGCGGACAGCCCCAGCATTTT. Its protein is CASSDRMGRGQPQHF.

The J gene is TRBJ1-4, the V gene TRBV28; maybe TRBD1 (5 bases). This CDR3 is built from 15 residues. V lost 5 bases and J 8 bases, leaving 18 bases between the germline ends. Germline V lookup: CDR1 MDHEN, CDR2 SYDVKM. CDR3 sequence: CASSPHGAGIEKLFF. CDR3 in DNA: TGTGCCAGCAGTCCACACGGGGCCGGTATAGAAAAACTGTTTTTT.

This clone has more than one count but fewer than ten. This chain links TRBV14 with TRBJ1-2; D not resolved. The CDR3 spans 15 residues. The V gene lost 1 base and the J gene lost 10 bases, with 19 bases spanning the gap. The germline CDR1 and CDR2 sequences are SGHDN and FVKESK. In DNA, the CDR3 is TGTGCCAGCAGCCAAGGATACGGCAGCGGGCGATACTACACCTTC. It translates to CASSQGYGSGRYYTF.

Worth noting for this clone: Other DNA sequences of this sample code for an identical CDR3. V and J are TRBV5-1 and TRBJ2-1; 8 nucleotides agree with TRBD2. Germline lookup yields CDR1 SGHRS and CDR2 YFSETQ. There are 16 residues in the CDR3. The junction had 4 bases not matched to a gene; V was cut back by 0 bases and J by 2 bases. CDR3 DNA sequence: TGCGCCAGCAGCTTGGCCGAAGCGGGGGCCTACAATGAGCAGTTCTTC. Residues: CASSLAEAGAYNEQFF.

The V gene is TRBV28, the J gene TRBJ2-2; 11 bases agree with TRBD2. The CDR3 spans 18 residues. Germline assignment: CDR1 MDHEN and CDR2 SYDVKM. Trimming removed 5 bases from V and 2 bases from J; junction bases left unmatched: 10. CDR3: CASSLARGLAENTGELFF. The CDR3 DNA sequence: TGTGCCAGCAGTCTAGCGCGGGGACTAGCGGAAAACACCGGGGAGCTGTTTTTT.

The rearrangement links TRBV6-5 to TRBJ2-1; a weak D match, TRBD1 (7 bases). The V gene's germline CDR1 is MNHEY and CDR2 SVGAGI. V was shortened by 4 bases and J by 8 bases, with 18 bases between the two germline ends. This CDR3 has 15 residues. The CDR3 region is CASSFRQGGRDEQFF. CDR3 sequence (DNA): TGTGCCAGCAGTTTCCGACAGGGAGGACGCGATGAGCAGTTCTTC.

On this clone: The same CDR3 arises from other DNA sequences in this sample as well. This rearrangement joins TRBV20-1 to TRBJ2-3; D remains ambiguous. CDR1 and CDR2 (germline): DFQATT, SNEGSKA (reference sequence). Trimming removed 6 bases from V and 2 bases from J, with 6 bases in between. CDR3 size: 11 residues. This chain's CDR3 is CSALSTDTQYF. As DNA, the CDR3 is TGCAGTGCCCTATCCACAGATACGCAGTATTTT.

The J gene is TRBJ1-4, the V gene TRBV7-9, with TRBD1 matching 12 bases. V lost 3 bases to trimming and J lost 7 bases; unmatched junction nucleotides: 3. The length of the CDR3 is 15 residues. The germline gives CDR1 SEHNR, CDR2 FQNEAQ (reference sequence). CDR3 nucleotides: TGTGCCAGCAGCTTGGGACAGGGGGCGAGTGAAAAACTGTTTTTT. Its translation: CASSLGQGASEKLFF.

This chain uses TRBV14 with TRBJ2-3; 9 nucleotides agree with TRBD2. CDR1 SGHDN and CDR2 FVKESK come from the germline V gene. The V gene end was trimmed by 3 bases and the J gene end by 1 base; junction bases not matched to a gene: 8. CDR3 length: 17 residues. In DNA, the CDR3 is TGTGCCAGCAGCCAGCAAAGTAGCGGGAGTGGCACAGATACGCAGTATTTT. It is translated as CASSQQSSGSGTDTQYF.